One sample yielded the 15 T cell receptor beta chains listed below, sequenced in a study of T-cell reconstitution after alpha-beta-depleted transplantation in children. Construction of the TCRbeta library involved unique molecular identifiers. Via MiXCR, TCRdb re-called the PCR reads, giving one row per CDR3 protein. The sample has 300,000 to 400,000 distinct CDR3 sequences, 16% seen once; the top ten hold approximately 38%. The source material was PBMCs, mostly from graft donor cells, sampled 360 days after TCRalphabeta/CD19-depleted stem cell transplant. All receptors come from a male patient under 10 years old who had a stem cell transplant for acute lymphoblastic leukemia, so the T cells may come from the graft donor.

As DNA, the CDR3 is TGTGCCAGCAGCTTAAGGGACAGGGGGCGAATAGATACGCAGTATTTT. Residues: CASSLRDRGRIDTQYF. The rearrangement links TRBV7-9 to TRBJ2-3; TRBD1 aligns across 12 bases. Trimming cost V 2 bases and J 5 bases; bases outside gene matches: 5. The CDR3 sequence is 16 residues long. Germline V gene data show CDR1 as SEHNR and CDR2 as FQNEAQ (reference sequence).

This clonotype has only a few counts. This sequence joins TRBV29-1 and TRBJ2-1, with a tentative D call TRBD2 (5 bases). The CDR3 has 14 residues. Germline V gene data show CDR1 as SQVTM and CDR2 as ANQGSEA. The V gene lost 3 bases and the J gene lost 0 bases, with 9 bases spanning the gap. Here the CDR3 DNA reads TGCAGCGTTGATAGCGCCCTCTCCTACAATGAGCAGTTCTTC. Amino acid sequence: CSVDSALSYNEQFF.

The J gene is TRBJ2-1, the V gene TRBV5-1; no clear D gene. From germline, CDR1 is SGHRS and CDR2 YFSETQ. V was clipped by 3 bases and J by 7 bases, with 17 bases between them. The CDR3 consists of 15 residues. The CDR3 is CASSWTGLSTNEQFF. CDR3 sequence (DNA): TGCGCCAGCAGCTGGACCGGGCTCTCTACAAATGAGCAGTTCTTC.

This clonotype was counted between two and nine times. J is TRBJ2-7 and V is TRBV18, with D perhaps being TRBD1 or TRBD2 (5 bases each). V lost 1 base to trimming and J lost 6 bases, with 10 bases between them. The CDR3 is 13 residues long. Germline CDR1 is KGHSH and CDR2 is LQKENI. This CDR3 reads CASSPQGRGEQYF. In DNA form, the CDR3 reads TGTGCCAGCTCACCACAGGGACGGGGCGAGCAGTACTTC.

This sequence joins TRBV6-2 or TRBV6-3 and TRBJ2-1; D is ambiguous. Trimming stripped 8 bases from V and 0 bases from J, with 5 bases between. CDR3 size: 12 residues. Germline CDR1 MNHEY, CDR2 SVGEGT. The CDR3 is CASSISYNEQFF. CDR3 in DNA: TGTGCCAGCTCCATCTCCTACAATGAGCAGTTCTTC.

This clonotype was counted a few times. The CDR3 reads CSASRTQGYSNQPQHF. In nucleotides, the CDR3 is TGCAGTGCTAGCAGGACCCAGGGGTATAGCAATCAGCCCCAGCATTTT. The chain joins TRBV20-1 to TRBJ1-5; TRBD1 might be the D (6 bases). The length of the CDR3 is 16 residues. Germline V gene sequence: CDR1 DFQATT, CDR2 SNEGSKA (reference sequence). V gave up 3 bases and J gave up 0 bases, with 15 bases separating them.

This clonotype has more than one count but fewer than ten. The chain has TRBV6-1 and TRBJ1-3; 8 nucleotides match TRBD1. V trimming: 6 bases; J trimming: 4 bases; junction bases outside the gene matches: 8. The CDR3 is made up of 15 amino acids. Per the germline V gene, CDR1 is MNHNS and CDR2 is SASEGT. CDR3 residues: CASRAGGVGGNTIYF. The CDR3 DNA reads TGTGCCAGCAGGGCAGGGGGCGTCGGGGGAAACACCATATATTTT.

V and J are TRBV18 and TRBJ2-7; D is possibly TRBD2 (6 bases). The CDR3 consists of 15 residues. The ends were cut back, 3 bases at V and 0 bases at J, with 12 bases in the middle. CDR1 is KGHSH, CDR2 LQKENI, per germline. CDR3 sequence reads: CASSPRESNSYEQYF. The CDR3 nucleotides read TGTGCCAGCTCACCCCGGGAGTCGAACTCCTACGAGCAGTACTTC.

The V gene is TRBV7-9, the J gene TRBJ2-5; no definite D call. The germline V gene has CDR1 SEHNR and CDR2 FQNEAQ (reference sequence). Trimming took off 5 bases at V and 4 bases at J, with 20 bases between the two ends. The CDR3 is 16 residues long. The CDR3 sequence is CASSRQRVGNAETQYF. The CDR3 DNA reads as TGTGCCAGCAGCAGGCAGCGCGTGGGGAACGCAGAGACCCAGTACTTC. Full variable domain (outside the CDR3, taken from reference TRBV7-9 and TRBJ2-5): DTGVSQNPRHKITKRGQNVTFRCDPISEHNRLYWYRQTLGQGPEFLTYFQNEAQLEKSRLLSDRFSAERPKGSFSTLEIQRTEQGDSAMYLCASSRQRVGNAETQYFGPGTRLLVL.

This chain connects TRBV27 to TRBJ1-5, with D uncertain. V was clipped by 0 bases and J by 4 bases, with 13 bases between them. Germline lookup yields CDR1 MNHEY and CDR2 SMNVEV (reference sequence). CDR3 length: 16 amino acids. CDR3 sequence (DNA): TGTGCCAGCAGTTTATCAGGGCGGATAAGGAATCAGCCCCAGCATTTT. This gives the protein CASSLSGRIRNQPQHF.

This clonotype was found many times. The chain couples TRBV7-8 to TRBJ2-1; TRBD2 might be the D (10 bases). V was clipped by 7 bases and J by 1 base, with 38 bases between them. From germline, CDR1 is SGHVS and CDR2 FQNEAQ. CDR3 size: 23 residues. CDR3 coding DNA: TGTGCCAGCACCACAACAGGGGGCCCCTATAGCGGGAGGACCCGAAAATCCTACAATGAGCAGTTCTTC. This encodes CASTTTGGPYSGRTRKSYNEQFF.

This clonotype was seen only a few times. The chain is built from TRBV20-1 and TRBJ2-3; D might be TRBD1 or TRBD2, each matching 5 bases. The CDR3 runs to 15 residues. Germline CDR1 is DFQATT and CDR2 is SNEGSKA (reference sequence). The V end lost 3 bases, the J end lost 1 base, and 14 bases lay between the germline ends. The CDR3 region is CSASTPGQGTDTQYF. The CDR3 bases are TGCAGTGCTAGTACTCCGGGGCAGGGCACAGATACGCAGTATTTT.

The rearrangement uses TRBV20-1 and TRBJ2-7, with D unresolved. Germline-derived CDR1 and CDR2 are DFQATT and SNEGSKA (reference sequence). There are 12 residues in the CDR3. The V end lost 6 bases, the J end lost 6 bases, and 15 bases lay between the germline ends. The CDR3 spells CSATHKGFEQYF. In nucleotides, the CDR3 is TGCAGTGCGACGCACAAGGGTTTCGAGCAGTACTTC.

The chain couples TRBV3-1 to TRBJ1-1, with 8 bases identical to TRBD1. Germline V gene data show CDR1 as LGHDT and CDR2 as YNNKEL (reference sequence). V was pared by 4 bases and J by 2 bases, with 9 bases of the junction left unmatched. This CDR3 is built from 16 residues. The CDR3 protein is CASSRRRQGANTEAFF. CDR3 coding DNA: TGTGCCAGCAGCCGCCGACGCCAGGGGGCTAACACTGAAGCTTTCTTT.

This chain joins TRBV28 and TRBJ2-7; the match to TRBD1 covers 10 bases. CDR1 and CDR2 (germline): MDHEN, SYDVKM. V lost 8 bases and J lost 7; bases outside the gene matches: 11. The CDR3 runs to 14 residues. CDR3 sequence: CASQGGQGPEEQYF. The CDR3 nucleotides read TGTGCCAGCCAAGGGGGACAGGGGCCTGAGGAGCAGTACTTC.